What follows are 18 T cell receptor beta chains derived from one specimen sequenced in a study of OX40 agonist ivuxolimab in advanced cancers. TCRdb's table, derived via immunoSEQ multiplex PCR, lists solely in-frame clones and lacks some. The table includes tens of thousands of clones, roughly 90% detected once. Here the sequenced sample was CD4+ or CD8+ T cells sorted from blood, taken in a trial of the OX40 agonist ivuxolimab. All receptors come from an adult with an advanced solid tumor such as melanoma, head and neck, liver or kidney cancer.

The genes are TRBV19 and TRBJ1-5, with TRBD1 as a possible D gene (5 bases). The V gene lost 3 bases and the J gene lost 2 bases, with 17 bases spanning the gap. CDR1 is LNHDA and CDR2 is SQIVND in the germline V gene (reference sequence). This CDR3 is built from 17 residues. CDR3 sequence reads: CASSISPGPKGNQPQHF. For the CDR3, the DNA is TGTGCCAGTAGTATCAGTCCAGGGCCTAAAGGCAATCAGCCCCAGCATTTT. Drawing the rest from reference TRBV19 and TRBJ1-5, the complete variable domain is DGGITQSPKYLFRKEGQNVTLSCEQNLNHDAMYWYRQDPGQGLRLIYYSQIVNDFQKGDIAEGYSVSREKKESFPLTVTSAQKNPTAFYLCASSISPGPKGNQPQHFGDGTRLSIL.

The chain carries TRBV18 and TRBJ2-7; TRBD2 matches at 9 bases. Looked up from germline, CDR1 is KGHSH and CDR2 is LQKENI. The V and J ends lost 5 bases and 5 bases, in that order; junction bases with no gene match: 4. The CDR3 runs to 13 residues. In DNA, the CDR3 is TGTGCCAGCTCATGGGTAGCGGGAGACGAGCAGTACTTC. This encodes CASSWVAGDEQYF.

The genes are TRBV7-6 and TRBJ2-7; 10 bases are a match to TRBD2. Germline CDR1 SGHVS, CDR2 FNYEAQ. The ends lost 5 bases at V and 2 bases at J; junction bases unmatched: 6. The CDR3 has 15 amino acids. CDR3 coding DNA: TGTGCCAGCAGCCTTACTAGCGGGAAAACCTACGAGCAGTACTTC. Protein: CASSLTSGKTYEQYF.

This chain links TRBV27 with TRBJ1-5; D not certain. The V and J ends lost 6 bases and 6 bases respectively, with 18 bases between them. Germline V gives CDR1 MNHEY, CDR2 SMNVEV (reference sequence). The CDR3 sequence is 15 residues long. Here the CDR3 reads CASRPPGSRGQPQHF. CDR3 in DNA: TGTGCCAGCAGACCTCCTGGCTCAAGAGGTCAGCCCCAGCATTTT.

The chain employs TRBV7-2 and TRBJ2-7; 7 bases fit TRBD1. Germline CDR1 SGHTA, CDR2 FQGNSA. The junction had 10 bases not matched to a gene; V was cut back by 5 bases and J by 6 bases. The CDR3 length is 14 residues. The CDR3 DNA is TGTGCCAGCAGCCATTCCAGGGGGTTGGGCGAGCAGTACTTC. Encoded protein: CASSHSRGLGEQYF. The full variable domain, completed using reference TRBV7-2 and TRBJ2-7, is GAGVSQSPSNKVTEKGKDVELRCDPISGHTALYWYRQSLGQGLEFLIYFQGNSAPDKSGLPSDRFSAERTGGSVSTLTIQRTQQEDSAVYLCASSHSRGLGEQYFGPGTRLTVT.

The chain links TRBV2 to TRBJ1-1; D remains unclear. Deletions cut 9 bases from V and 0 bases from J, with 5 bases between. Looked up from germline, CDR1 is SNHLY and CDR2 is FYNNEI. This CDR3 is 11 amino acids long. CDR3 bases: TGTGCCAGTATGATGAACACTGAAGCTTTCTTT. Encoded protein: CASMMNTEAFF.

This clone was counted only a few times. The CDR3 DNA follows: TGTGCCAGCAGCTGGGACAGGGAAGGAGCTTTCTTT. It encodes CASSWDREGAFF. The chain recombines TRBV7-9 with TRBJ1-1; 9 nucleotides agree with TRBD1. Germline lookup yields CDR1 SEHNR and CDR2 FQNEAQ (reference sequence). This CDR3 has 12 residues. The V and J ends lost 4 bases and 10 bases, in that order; junction bases with no gene match: 4.

The CDR3: CASRRADREVGDTQYF. The CDR3 DNA reads TGTGCCAGCAGACGCGCTGACAGGGAAGTAGGAGATACGCAGTATTTT. The chain combines TRBV4-2 with TRBJ2-3; 7 bases are a match to TRBD1. V gave up 6 bases and J gave up 5 bases; unmatched junction bases: 14. The CDR3 is made up of 16 amino acids. The germline V gene has CDR1 LGHNA and CDR2 YNFKEQ.

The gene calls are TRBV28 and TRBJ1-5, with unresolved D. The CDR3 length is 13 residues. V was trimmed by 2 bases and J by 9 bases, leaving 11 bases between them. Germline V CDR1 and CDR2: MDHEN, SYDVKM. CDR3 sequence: CASSLPDWGPQHF. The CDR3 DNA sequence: TGTGCCAGCAGTTTACCGGATTGGGGGCCCCAGCATTTT.

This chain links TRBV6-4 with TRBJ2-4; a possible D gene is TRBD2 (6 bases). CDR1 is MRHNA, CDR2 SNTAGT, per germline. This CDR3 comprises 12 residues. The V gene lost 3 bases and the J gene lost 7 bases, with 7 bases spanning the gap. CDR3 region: CASSDGGNIQYF. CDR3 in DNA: TGTGCCAGCAGTGATGGGGGGAACATTCAGTACTTC.

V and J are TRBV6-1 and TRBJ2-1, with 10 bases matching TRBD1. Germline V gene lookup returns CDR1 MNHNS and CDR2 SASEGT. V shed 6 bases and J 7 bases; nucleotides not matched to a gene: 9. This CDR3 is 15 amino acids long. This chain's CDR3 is CASREAGQGWNEQFF. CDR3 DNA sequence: TGTGCCAGCAGGGAGGCGGGACAGGGGTGGAATGAGCAGTTCTTC.

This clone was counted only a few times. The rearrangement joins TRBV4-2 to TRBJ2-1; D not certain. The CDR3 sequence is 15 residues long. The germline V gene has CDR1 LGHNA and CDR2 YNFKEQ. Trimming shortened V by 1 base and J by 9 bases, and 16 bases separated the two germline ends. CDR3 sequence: CASSQGVGPQGEQFF. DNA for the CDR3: TGTGCCAGCAGCCAAGGTGTCGGGCCTCAAGGTGAGCAGTTCTTC.

This CDR3 is CASSLRTAHNEQFF. The CDR3 DNA reads as TGTGCCAGCAGCCTCCGGACAGCTCACAATGAGCAGTTCTTC. This chain uses TRBV14 with TRBJ2-1; perhaps TRBD1 as D (6 bases). V lost 4 bases and J lost 5, with 12 bases in between. Germline V gives CDR1 SGHDN, CDR2 FVKESK. The CDR3 runs 14 residues.

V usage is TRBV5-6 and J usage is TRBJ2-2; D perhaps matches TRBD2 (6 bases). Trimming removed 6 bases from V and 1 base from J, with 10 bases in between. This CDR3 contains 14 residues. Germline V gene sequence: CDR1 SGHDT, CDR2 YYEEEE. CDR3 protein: CASIIGGNTGELFF. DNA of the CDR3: TGTGCCAGCATTATCGGGGGGAACACCGGGGAGCTGTTTTTT.

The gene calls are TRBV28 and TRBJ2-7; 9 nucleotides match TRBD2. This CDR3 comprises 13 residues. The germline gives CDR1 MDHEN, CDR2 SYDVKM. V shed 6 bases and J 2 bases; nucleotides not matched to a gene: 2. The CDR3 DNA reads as TGTGCCAGCAGGACTAGCGGAACCTACGAGCAGTACTTC. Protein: CASRTSGTYEQYF.

This CDR3 is CASRASGRAYNEQFF. The CDR3 DNA follows: TGTGCCAGCAGGGCTAGCGGGAGAGCCTACAATGAGCAGTTCTTC. J is TRBJ2-1 and V is TRBV28, with TRBD2 matching over 10 bases. Looked up from germline, CDR1 is MDHEN and CDR2 is SYDVKM. V was pared by 6 bases and J by 2 bases, with 4 bases of the junction left unmatched. CDR3 size: 15 residues. Full variable domain (outside the CDR3, taken from reference TRBV28 and TRBJ2-1): DVKVTQSSRYLVKRTGEKVFLECVQDMDHENMFWYRQDPGLGLRLIYFSYDVKMKEKGDIPEGYSVSREKKERFSLILESASTNQTSMYLCASRASGRAYNEQFFGPGTRLTVL.

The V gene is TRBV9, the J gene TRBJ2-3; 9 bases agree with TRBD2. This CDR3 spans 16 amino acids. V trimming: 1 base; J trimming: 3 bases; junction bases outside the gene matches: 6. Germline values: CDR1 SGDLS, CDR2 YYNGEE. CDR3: CASSVTAGGFTDTQYF. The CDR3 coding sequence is TGTGCCAGCAGCGTAACGGCGGGGGGGTTTACAGATACGCAGTATTTT.

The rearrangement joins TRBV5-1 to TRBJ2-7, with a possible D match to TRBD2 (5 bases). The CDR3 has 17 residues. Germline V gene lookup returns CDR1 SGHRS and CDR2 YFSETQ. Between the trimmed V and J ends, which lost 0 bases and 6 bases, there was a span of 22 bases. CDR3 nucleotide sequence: TGCGCCAGCAGCTTGGGATGGTCAGCTAGCAGCCACCGCGAGCAGTACTTC. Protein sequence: CASSLGWSASSHREQYF.